This T cell receptor beta chain was profiled in a study of beta chain features in type 1 diabetes. Study in general: Age, gender and cell yields were similar between patients and healthy donors. Broader study findings: Relative to healthy donors, patients appeared to have naive, central memory and Treg TCRB repertoires that were more similar. Individuals with type 1 diabetes displayed fewer insertions and more deletions at VDJ junctions. Moderate yet significant TCRB CDR3 shortening was seen in Type 1 diabetes patients in all four CD4+ subsets. Equally in patients and controls, PCR might preferentially amplify shorter templates.

Sequenced material consisted of expressed TCRB transcripts (all of the isolated RNA was reverse transcribed). This table comes from immunoSEQ multiplex PCR, and its TCRdb copy is limited to in-frame clones, with some not included. Here the sample spans roughly 230,000 clones, approximately 11% being singletons. Details on this clone: Its target is unknown.

Germline V gene data show CDR1 as SEHNR and CDR2 as FQNEAQ (reference sequence). The CDR3 spans 16 residues. The ends lost 5 bases at V and 1 base at J; junction bases unmatched: 6. The J gene is TRBJ1-2, the V gene TRBV7-9; 11 positions agree with TRBD1. The TCR sequence derives from a man in his thirties or forties with type 1 diabetes. The sequencing input was naive CD4+ T cells from blood. This chain's CDR3 is CASSPWGQGDNYGYTF. As DNA, the CDR3 is TGTGCCAGCAGCCCTTGGGGACAGGGGGATAACTATGGCTACACCTTC.